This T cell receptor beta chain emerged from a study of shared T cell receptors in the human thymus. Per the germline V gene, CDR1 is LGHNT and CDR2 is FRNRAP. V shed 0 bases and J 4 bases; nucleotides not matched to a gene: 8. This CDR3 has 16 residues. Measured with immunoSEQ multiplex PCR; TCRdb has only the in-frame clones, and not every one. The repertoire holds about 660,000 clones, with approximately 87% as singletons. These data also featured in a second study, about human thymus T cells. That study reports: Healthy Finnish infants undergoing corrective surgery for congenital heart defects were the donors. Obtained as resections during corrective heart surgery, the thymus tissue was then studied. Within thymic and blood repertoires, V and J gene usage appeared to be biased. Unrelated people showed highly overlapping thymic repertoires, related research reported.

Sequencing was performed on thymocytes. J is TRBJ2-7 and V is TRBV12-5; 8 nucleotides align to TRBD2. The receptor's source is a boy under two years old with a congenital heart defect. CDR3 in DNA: TGTGCTAGTGGTTTGGTACCCAGCGGGAGATCGTACGAGCAGTACTTC. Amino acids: CASGLVPSGRSYEQYF.